The text below deals with one T cell receptor beta chain. The antigen is unknown. Profiled with immunoSEQ multiplex PCR; TCRdb holds only in-frame clones, not every one. The data hold about 44,000 clones, with around 80% observed a single time. V lost 1 base to trimming and J lost 4 bases; unmatched junction nucleotides: 3. The CDR3 covers 15 residues. Per the germline V gene, CDR1 is SEHNR and CDR2 is FQNEAQ (reference sequence). The sample originates from a study of vaccination effects on CD4 cells after COVID-19. Study-wide context: Sequencing followed a ViraFEST assay step that expanded antigen-specific CD4+ T cells with viral peptide pools. Three convalescent patients were sampled both early and late post-vaccination.

Isolating CD4+ T cells followed approximately 10 days of culture. Sometime from March through December 2020, the person acquired a SARS-CoV-2 infection that PCR confirmed. Participants got two doses of BNT162b2 or mRNA-1273 vaccine. The sequence was obtained from a human donor who had a prior SARS-CoV-2 infection. The rearrangement links TRBV7-9 to TRBJ2-5, with TRBD2 matching over 10 bases. This material consisted of CD4+ T cells from PBMCs cultured without peptide, taken after COVID-19 vaccination. The CDR3 here is CASSLGASGRETQYF. CDR3 coding DNA: TGTGCCAGCAGCTTAGGCGCTAGCGGGAGAGAGACCCAGTACTTC.